This T cell receptor beta chain was sequenced during a study of beta chain features in type 1 diabetes. Study-level findings and limits: A moderate, significant TCRB CDR3 shortening appeared in type 1 diabetes across four CD4+ subsets. Reads derived from cDNA could over-represent cells showing high TCR expression.

CD45RO/CCR7/CD25/CD127/CD95/CD27 separated CD4+ naive, central memory, regulatory and stem cell-like memory cells by sorting. CDR1 and CDR2 from the germline V gene are MNHEY and SVGAGI. V was clipped by 0 bases and J by 5 bases; unmatched bases: 3. The CDR3 spans 15 residues. Investigators reverse transcribed all isolated RNA, so they sequenced expressed TCRB transcripts. Regulatory, naive and central memory T cell samples averaged approximately 3.3 million reads. The assay was immunoSEQ multiplex PCR, and TCRdb's table has in-frame clones only and misses some. The sample lists around 310,000 clones; about 10% were seen once. This clone came up a few times. Its target is not known.

The rearrangement joins TRBV6-5 to TRBJ1-4; TRBD1 agrees at 7 bases. The sample was naive CD4+ T cells from blood. The source is a woman under 40 in good health. Here the CDR3 reads CASSYSGQLNEKLFF. CDR3 nucleotide sequence: TGTGCCAGCAGTTACTCGGGACAGCTAAATGAAAAACTGTTTTTT.